This T cell receptor beta chain was sequenced in a study of blood T cell repertoires in COVID-19. Study details: Nucleic acid was either cDNA or gDNA, and it came from T cells, B-cell-depleted T cells, or PBMCs.

Only in-frame clones appear in the TCRdb table, and some are missing; sequencing was by immunoSEQ multiplex PCR. The table includes 300,000 to 350,000 clones, around 87% detected once. This CDR3 comprises 15 residues. V lost 4 bases and J 6 bases, leaving 16 bases between the germline ends. Germline loops: CDR1 SNHLY, CDR2 FYNNEI. The chain joins TRBV2 to TRBJ1-5; weak D call: TRBD1 (6 bases). The sample consisted of peripheral blood. This clonotype was sampled from a woman aged 50 to 60 with COVID-19, enrolled during active disease. The CDR3 region is CASSGGQLRGQPQHF. The CDR3 nucleotides are TGTGCCAGCAGTGGCGGACAGTTACGGGGTCAGCCCCAGCATTTT.